These T cell receptor beta chains were read from a single sample in a study of PD-1 blockade in classical Hodgkin lymphoma. Libraries were prepared by immunoSEQ multiplex PCR; TCRdb keeps only in-frame clonotypes and omits some of them. The repertoire includes about 45,000 clones, roughly 70% of them detected once, and approximately 2.9% sits in the top ten. The sample was peripheral blood mononuclear cells (PBMCs), taken before the second cycle of nivolumab. The receptors here all came from a human donor with classical Hodgkin lymphoma. The CDR3 runs from the conserved cysteine through the conserved F or W.

j_call | v_call | cdr3_aa
TRBJ1-2 | TRBV9 | CASSEQSTGLYGYTF
TRBJ2-3 | TRBV7-3 | CASSPTGALLPHGLGQYF
TRBJ1-2 | TRBV9 | CASHNSGGLGDGYTF
TRBJ2-2 | TRBV6-4 | CASKEQTGNTGELFF
TRBJ1-5 | TRBV2 | CASSETYQGAVNQPQHF
TRBJ2-5 | TRBV28 | CASSSPDRQETQYF
TRBJ2-3 | TRBV5-1 | CASSGGQVTDTQYF
TRBJ1-4 | TRBV7-6 | CASSFQGFATNEKLFF
TRBJ2-1 | TRBV5-1 | CASSLGLAGIREQFF
- | TRBV20-1 | CSALDGYEQYF
TRBJ1-2 | TRBV25-1 | CASGQRYGYTF
TRBJ2-5 | TRBV19 | CASTPTGYQETQYF
TRBJ1-1 | TRBV19 | CATRDLTGLLVNTEAFF
TRBJ2-7 | TRBV4-3 | CASSQDLPLPGLAGEYEQYF